This TCR beta chain was documented in a study of CXCR3-negative and CXCR3-positive naive CD8 T cells. Overall study context: Collectively, the libraries yielded some 150 million TRB reads in total, at about 1.5 +/- 0.3 million per library.

About this clonotype itself: Its antigen is not known.

Germline values: CDR1 MDHEN, CDR2 SYDVKM. The CDR3 sequence is 14 residues long. General study results and limits: Hydrophobicity was higher for TRB CDR3s found in CXCR3-positive naive cells than in CXCR3-negative naive cells.

With UMI labels, 5' RACE was used to prepare the TRB cDNA libraries. TCRdb processed the 5' RACE reads again and assigns one entry to each CDR3 protein, with no DNA. The sample data list tens of thousands of distinct CDR3 sequences. The V and J genes are TRBV28 and TRBJ2-3; TCRdb calls TRBD1, which cannot be checked without DNA. The sequenced sample was naive CXCR3- CD8+ T cells from blood. Subset noted: CD45RO-CCR7+CD27+CD95- naive CD8+ T cells lacking CXCR3 (TNR3-). This clonotype was obtained from a human donor in good health. Some clones in this sample may be carry-over from other donors' samples. Here the CDR3 reads CASSPYRGLDTQYF.